The 6 T cell receptor beta chains in this list originate from one sample, sequenced in a study of T cell changes during pregnancy in multiple sclerosis. Assay used: immunoSEQ multiplex PCR; TCRdb lists only in-frame clones, some missing. The sample holds 20,000 to 25,000 clones, around 81% seen once. Sample: CD8+ T cells from peripheral blood mononuclear cells, taken in the first trimester of pregnancy. Source of these receptors: a female donor in good health, enrolled as a control in a pregnancy study.

The chain couples TRBV6-1 to TRBJ1-2; D unclear. V lost 11 bases, J lost 7 bases, and 8 bases lay in between. The CDR3 loop spans 9 amino acids. Germline CDR1 is MNHNS and CDR2 is SASEGT. The CDR3 spells CAADGGYTF. The CDR3 bases are TGTGCCGCGGATGGTGGCTACACCTTC.

The chain joins TRBV6-4 to TRBJ2-2; TRBD1 matches 8 bases. Per germline, CDR1 MRHNA and CDR2 SNTAGT. This CDR3 is built from 14 residues. V trimming: 2 bases; J trimming: 6 bases; junction bases outside the gene matches: 2. The CDR3 DNA is TGTGCCAGCAGTGACGCGACAGGGGCCGGGGAGCTGTTTTTT. It encodes CASSDATGAGELFF.

V and J are TRBV7-2 and TRBJ2-3; TRBD2 agrees at 7 bases. V dropped 2 bases and J dropped 2; count of bases not matched to a gene: 7. The CDR3 runs to 16 residues. From germline, CDR1 is SGHTA and CDR2 FQGNSA. The CDR3 is CASSLMTSRNTDTQYF. DNA for the CDR3: TGTGCCAGCAGCTTAATGACTAGCAGAAACACAGATACGCAGTATTTT.

By its share, this clone is medium-sized. This chain links TRBV6-4 with TRBJ2-2; D is possibly TRBD2 (5 bases). Trimming pared 0 bases from V and 2 bases from J, leaving 7 bases between. The CDR3 runs to 15 residues. Germline V CDR1 and CDR2: MRHNA, SNTAGT. CDR3 loop: CASSDSGENTGELFF. CDR3 nucleotide sequence: TGTGCCAGCAGTGACTCCGGGGAAAACACCGGGGAGCTGTTTTTT.

A single count supports this clone. The genes are TRBV7-9 and TRBJ2-3; D possibly corresponds to TRBD2 (6 bases). The CDR3 is 16 amino acids. V lost 3 bases and J lost 3, with 16 bases in between. CDR1 is SEHNR and CDR2 is FQNEAQ in the germline V gene (reference sequence). CDR3 region: CASSFRPGLSTDTQYF. The CDR3 nucleotides are TGTGCCAGCAGCTTTCGTCCGGGACTGTCGACAGATACGCAGTATTTT.

A remark on this clone: Other DNA sequences in the sample encode the same CDR3. The chain joins TRBV9 to TRBJ2-7; 8 positions match TRBD2. V lost 0 bases to trimming and J lost 2 bases; unmatched junction nucleotides: 1. There are 14 residues in the CDR3. The V gene's germline CDR1 is SGDLS and CDR2 YYNGEE. DNA of the CDR3: TGTGCCAGCAGCGTAGTAGCGGGAACCTACGAGCAGTACTTC. This sequence encodes CASSVVAGTYEQYF.